This T cell receptor beta chain was obtained from a study of beta chain features in type 1 diabetes. Study-wide points: Any PCR bias toward short templates would affect both groups alike. Among all four CD4+ subsets, Type 1 diabetes patients had TCRB CDR3s that were moderately but significantly shorter. Among patients, naive, central memory and Treg TCRB repertoires appeared more similar than among healthy donors.

Germline V gene lookup returns CDR1 MDHEN and CDR2 SYDVKM. There are 13 residues in the CDR3. The ends were cut back, 4 bases at V and 6 bases at J, with 12 bases in the middle. A note on this clone: Its antigen is unidentified.

As every portion of the isolated RNA was reverse transcribed, the sequencing read expressed TCRB transcripts. Assay: immunoSEQ multiplex PCR; the TCRdb copy retains only in-frame clones and omits some. The table lists some 120,000 clones, around 15% of them singletons. All of the sorted populations showed purity greater than 95%. The specimen was central memory CD4+ T cells from blood. This receptor was taken from a man in his late teens or twenties with type 1 diabetes. The chain combines TRBV28 with TRBJ2-5; D uncertain. The CDR3 loop is CASSYTLEKTQYF. The CDR3 nucleotides are TGTGCCAGCAGTTATACCTTGGAAAAGACCCAGTACTTC.